The 9 T cell receptor beta chains listed next were all sequenced from one sample in a study of shared T cell receptors in the human thymus. Here immunoSEQ multiplex PCR was the method, and the copy in TCRdb shows in-frame clones only, minus some. Of 600,000 or so clones in the sample, about 89% were seen once. These same data were also listed under a study on human thymus T cells.

Sequences were obtained from thymocytes. These receptors were obtained from a boy under two years old with a congenital heart defect.

The rearrangement uses TRBV27 and TRBJ2-3; the match to TRBD2 covers 15 bases. The CDR3 contains 20 residues. Per germline, CDR1 MNHEY and CDR2 SMNVEV (reference sequence). V was clipped by 5 bases and J by 0 bases; unmatched bases: 12. The CDR3 sequence is CASSPGLAGGQASSTDTQYF. In nucleotides, the CDR3 is TGTGCCAGCAGTCCAGGACTAGCGGGAGGGCAAGCTTCTAGCACAGATACGCAGTATTTT.

The table lists this clone with a few counts. The chain couples TRBV5-4 to TRBJ1-5; D is uncertain. The germline V and J ends were trimmed by 0 bases and 4 bases, with 14 bases remaining between them. Germline assignment: CDR1 SGHNT and CDR2 YYREEE (reference sequence). This CDR3 is built from 16 residues. DNA of the CDR3: TGTGCCAGCAGCTTGGACGCTACGAGCGGGAATCAGCCCCAGCATTTT. Its protein product is CASSLDATSGNQPQHF.

The V call is TRBV6-5, the J call TRBJ2-1, with TRBD1 matching over 11 bases. CDR3 size: 16 residues. Losses at the gene ends were 0 bases for V and 10 bases for J; bases not matched to a gene: 8. The germline gives CDR1 MNHEY, CDR2 SVGAGI. Here the CDR3 DNA reads TGTGCCAGCAGTTACTCTTTGGACAGGGGGCCGGGGGAGCAGTTCTTC. Translating gives CASSYSLDRGPGEQFF.

This clone appeared a single time. J is TRBJ2-5 and V is TRBV5-1; 11 bases are a match to TRBD1. This CDR3 comprises 15 residues. The germline gives CDR1 SGHRS, CDR2 YFSETQ. V dropped 4 bases and J dropped 4; count of bases not matched to a gene: 6. The CDR3 here is CASSGPGQGGETQYF. Written as DNA, the CDR3 is TGCGCCAGCAGCGGTCCGGGACAGGGGGGAGAGACCCAGTACTTC. The variable domain in full, with the rest retrieved from reference TRBV5-1 and TRBJ2-5, is KAGVTQTPRYLIKTRGQQVTLSCSPISGHRSVSWYQQTPGQGLQFLFEYFSETQRNKGNFPGRFSGRQFSNSRSEMNVSTLELGDSALYLCASSGPGQGGETQYFGPGTRLLVL.

J is TRBJ1-5 and V is TRBV7-9; the match to TRBD1 covers 10 bases. V lost 2 bases and J lost 5; bases outside the gene matches: 9. The CDR3 is 17 amino acids. The germline gives CDR1 SEHNR, CDR2 FQNEAQ (reference sequence). The CDR3 nucleotides read TGTGCCAGCAGCTTAACCCCCGGGACAGGGGTTGATCAGCCCCAGCATTTT. Translated: CASSLTPGTGVDQPQHF. Based on the CDR3 plus reference TRBV7-9 and TRBJ1-5, the full variable domain is DTGVSQNPRHKITKRGQNVTFRCDPISEHNRLYWYRQTLGQGPEFLTYFQNEAQLEKSRLLSDRFSAERPKGSFSTLEIQRTEQGDSAMYLCASSLTPGTGVDQPQHFGDGTRLSIL.

This rearrangement joins TRBV2 to TRBJ2-3; a weak D match, TRBD2 (5 bases). V was pared by 5 bases and J by 2 bases, with 8 bases between. The CDR3 totals 13 residues. Germline CDR1 and CDR2: SNHLY and FYNNEI. The CDR3: CASSRTFTDTQYF. In DNA form, the CDR3 reads TGTGCCAGCAGTCGGACTTTCACAGATACGCAGTATTTT.

V gene TRBV5-6 combines with J gene TRBJ2-5; 14 positions match TRBD2. Germline V gene data show CDR1 as SGHDT and CDR2 as YYEEEE. This CDR3 is built from 15 residues. V trimming: 4 bases; J trimming: 5 bases; junction bases outside the gene matches: 4. The CDR3 nucleotides are TGTGCCAGCAGCGGGGGACTAGCGGGGGTTGAGACCCAGTACTTC. Translating it yields CASSGGLAGVETQYF.

For the CDR3, the DNA is TGCGCCAGCAGCTTGGCCAATGGTCGGGGGGCGAGGGAGCAGTACTTC. Translation: CASSLANGRGAREQYF. The J gene is TRBJ2-7, the V gene TRBV5-1, with D possibly matching TRBD2 (7 bases). V gave up 0 bases and J gave up 7 bases, with 20 bases separating them. CDR3 length equals 16 residues. Looked up from germline, CDR1 is SGHRS and CDR2 is YFSETQ.

The chain uses TRBV29-1 and TRBJ2-6; 8 bases are a match to TRBD2. Germline-derived CDR1 and CDR2 are SQVTM and ANQGSEA. After removal of 8 bases from V and 0 bases from J, the junction contained 12 bases not matched to a gene. The length of the CDR3 is 17 residues. The chain's CDR3 is CSPGGAGLSSGANVLTF. The CDR3 DNA follows: TGCAGCCCCGGGGGGGCAGGCCTAAGCTCTGGGGCCAACGTCCTGACTTTC.